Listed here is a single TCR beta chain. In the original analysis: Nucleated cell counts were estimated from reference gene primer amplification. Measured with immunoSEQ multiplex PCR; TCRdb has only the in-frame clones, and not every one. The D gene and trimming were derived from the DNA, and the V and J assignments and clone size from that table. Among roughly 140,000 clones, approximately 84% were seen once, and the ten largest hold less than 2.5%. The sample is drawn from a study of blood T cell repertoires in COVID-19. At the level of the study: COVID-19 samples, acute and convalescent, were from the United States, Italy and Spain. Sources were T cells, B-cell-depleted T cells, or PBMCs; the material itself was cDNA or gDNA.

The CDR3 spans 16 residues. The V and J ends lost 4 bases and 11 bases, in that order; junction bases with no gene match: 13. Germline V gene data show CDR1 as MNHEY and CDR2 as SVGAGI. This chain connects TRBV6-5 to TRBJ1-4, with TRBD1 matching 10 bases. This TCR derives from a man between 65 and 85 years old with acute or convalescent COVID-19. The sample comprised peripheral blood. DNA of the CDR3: TGTGCCAGCAGTTTGAGAGCGGGACAGGGGTTTCGGAAACTGTTTTTT. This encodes CASSLRAGQGFRKLFF.